Each of the 31 T cell receptor beta chains below was sequenced from the same sample in a study of human versus mouse CDR3 diversity and MHC coevolution. Here immunoSEQ multiplex PCR was the method, and the copy in TCRdb shows in-frame clones only, minus some. This sample yields 80,000 or so clones, of which around 95% are seen a single time; 1.1% to 1.5% belongs to the top ten. The sequenced material came from naive CD4+ T cells from blood. Subset denoted: CD45RO-negative CD62L-positive naive CD4 T cells. These receptors all stem from a person aged 25 to 75 in good health.

The chain employs TRBV19 and TRBJ1-4, with 8 bases lining up with TRBD1. The CDR3 totals 15 residues. V shed 7 bases and J 2 bases; nucleotides not matched to a gene: 6. CDR1 and CDR2 from the germline V gene are LNHDA and SQIVND (reference sequence). The CDR3 region is CASTIRTGTNEKLFF. As DNA, the CDR3 is TGTGCCAGTACTATTAGGACAGGGACTAATGAAAAACTGTTTTTT.

This chain's CDR3 is CASSLGGEISNQPQHF. CDR3 DNA sequence: TGTGCCAGCAGCTTGGGGGGCGAGATTAGCAATCAGCCCCAGCATTTT. The V gene is TRBV5-4, the J gene TRBJ1-5; TRBD1 might be the D (5 bases). V was clipped by 0 bases and J by 0 bases, with 10 bases between them. Germline V lookup: CDR1 SGHNT, CDR2 YYREEE (reference sequence). This CDR3 spans 16 amino acids.

The sample holds one count of this clone. The rearrangement joins TRBV4-3 to TRBJ1-2; possibly TRBD1 for D (5 bases). The CDR3 contains 17 residues. Trimming removed 1 base from V and 0 bases from J, with 15 bases in between. Germline-derived CDR1 and CDR2 are LGHNA and YSLEER. CDR3 region: CASSQGGGTGSNYGYTF. CDR3 nucleotide sequence: TGCGCCAGCAGCCAAGGAGGAGGGACCGGGTCTAACTATGGCTACACCTTC.

This chain connects TRBV19 to TRBJ2-1; 16 bases map to TRBD2. CDR1 and CDR2 (germline): LNHDA, SQIVND (reference sequence). The CDR3 runs 20 residues. Trimming removed 0 bases from V and 6 bases from J; junction bases left unmatched: 11. The CDR3 region has the DNA TGTGCCAGTAGTATAGATAGGGCCGGGACTAGCGGGAGGGCCGGCAATGAGCAGTTCTTC. Translation gives CASSIDRAGTSGRAGNEQFF.

The chain recombines TRBV5-1 with TRBJ2-7; no clear D gene. The CDR3 totals 13 residues. CDR1 is SGHRS and CDR2 is YFSETQ in the germline V gene. With 4 bases removed from V and 3 bases from J, the gap between germline ends came to 11 bases. The CDR3 DNA follows: TGCGCCAGCAGCGAGGAAGGTTACTACGAGCAGTACTTC. Its protein product is CASSEEGYYEQYF.

This sequence joins TRBV5-1 and TRBJ2-1; TRBD2 matches at 8 bases. V was clipped by 0 bases and J by 5 bases; unmatched bases: 7. In germline, CDR1 is SGHRS, CDR2 YFSETQ. This CDR3 has 16 residues. Here the CDR3 reads CASSLGGTSTDNEQFF. CDR3 sequence (DNA): TGCGCCAGCAGCTTGGGAGGGACTAGTACTGACAATGAGCAGTTCTTC.

The rearrangement joins TRBV27 to TRBJ1-1; D unclear. V was cut by 2 bases and J by 1 base, with 5 bases left in between. This CDR3 region has 13 residues. CDR1 is MNHEY and CDR2 is SMNVEV in the germline V gene (reference sequence). The CDR3 bases are TGTGCCAGCAGTTTACGGGGGAACACTGAAGCTTTCTTT. Translating gives CASSLRGNTEAFF.

This sequence joins TRBV5-1 and TRBJ2-7; no reliable D call. Trimming took 4 bases from V and 2 from J, leaving 13 bases between them. Germline CDR1 SGHRS, CDR2 YFSETQ. The length of the CDR3 is 14 residues. The DNA of the CDR3 is TGCGCCAGCAGCCCGGATAGCTACACCTACGAGCAGTACTTC. This translates into CASSPDSYTYEQYF.

CDR3 in amino acids: CASSGEGGYEQYF. The CDR3 DNA follows: TGTGCCAGCAGTGGTGAGGGTGGCTACGAGCAGTACTTC. The V call is TRBV6-5, the J call TRBJ2-7, with a tentative D call TRBD2 (5 bases). The V end was cut by 5 bases, the J end by 3 bases, with 11 bases between. Germline CDR1 reads MNHEY; CDR2 reads SVGAGI. The CDR3 runs 13 residues.

The chain is built from TRBV6-5 and TRBJ2-7; weak D call: TRBD1 (7 bases). This CDR3 region has 14 residues. Germline V CDR1 and CDR2: MNHEY, SVGAGI. V gave up 5 bases and J gave up 1 base, with 12 bases separating them. The CDR3 reads CASSPQGGSYEQYF. CDR3 nucleotide sequence: TGTGCCAGCAGTCCCCAGGGGGGTTCCTACGAGCAGTACTTC.

The CDR3 here is CASSLGISGEYEQYF. The CDR3 DNA reads TGTGCCAGCAGCTTAGGAATCTCCGGTGAATACGAGCAGTACTTC. The rearrangement joins TRBV7-9 to TRBJ2-7; D gene ambiguous. This CDR3 is 15 amino acids long. V lost 1 base, J lost 4 bases, and 14 bases lay in between. Per germline, CDR1 SEHNR and CDR2 FQNEAQ (reference sequence).

The chain employs TRBV27 and TRBJ1-2, with a tentative D call TRBD1 (5 bases). Germline-derived CDR1 and CDR2 are MNHEY and SMNVEV (reference sequence). CDR3 size: 14 residues. V was shortened by 5 bases and J by 7 bases, with 17 bases between the two germline ends. The CDR3, as DNA: TGTGCCAGCAGTCCCCGAGCGGGGCTCTCTGGCTACACCTTC. Translated, it gives CASSPRAGLSGYTF.

Of note for this clone: At one end, the junction sequence differs from germline, possibly due to a read error. The chain has TRBV4-1 and TRBJ2-7, with 8 bases that match TRBD1. The CDR3 loop spans 17 amino acids. Germline-derived CDR1 and CDR2 are MGHRA and YSYEKL. The CDR3 DNA reads as TGCGTCAGCAGCCAGGTCCGGACAGGGACAAAACCATACGAGCAGTACTTC. This codes for CVSSQVRTGTKPYEQYF.

This rearrangement joins TRBV7-3 to TRBJ1-5, with 7 bases aligning to TRBD1. The CDR3 totals 17 residues. Looked up from germline, CDR1 is SGHTA and CDR2 is FQGTGA. With V trimmed by 5 bases and J by 0 bases, 10 bases remained unmatched. For the CDR3, the DNA is TGTGCCAGCAGCCCTGACAGGGACCCTGATAGCAATCAGCCCCAGCATTTT. Translation gives CASSPDRDPDSNQPQHF.

The chain recombines TRBV27 with TRBJ2-7, with 8 nucleotides matching TRBD1. J was trimmed by 7 bases and V by 4 bases; bases with no gene match: 3. Germline V gene lookup returns CDR1 MNHEY and CDR2 SMNVEV (reference sequence). CDR3 size: 12 residues. CDR3 residues: CASSSRDREQYF. CDR3 nucleotide sequence: TGTGCCAGCAGTTCCCGGGACAGGGAGCAGTACTTC.

The chain couples TRBV19 to TRBJ2-4, with 11 bases matching TRBD2. This CDR3 comprises 16 residues. Unmatched junction bases numbered 12, after V lost 8 bases and J lost 6 bases. From germline, CDR1 is LNHDA and CDR2 SQIVND (reference sequence). CDR3 region: CASGGLAGGPTNIQYF. The CDR3 DNA is TGTGCCAGTGGTGGATTAGCGGGAGGGCCTACAAACATTCAGTACTTC.

The genes are TRBV5-1 and TRBJ1-1; a weak D match, TRBD1 (5 bases). There are 14 residues in the CDR3. Looked up from germline, CDR1 is SGHRS and CDR2 is YFSETQ. The V end lost 2 bases, the J end lost 2 bases, and 10 bases lay between the germline ends. The CDR3, as DNA: TGCGCCAGCAGCTTTGGGCAGGGAAACACTGAAGCTTTCTTT. Its translation: CASSFGQGNTEAFF.

The rearrangement uses TRBV19 and TRBJ1-1, with D tentatively TRBD1 (5 bases). Trimming took off 3 bases at V and 1 base at J, with 15 bases between the two ends. Germline CDR1 is LNHDA and CDR2 is SQIVND (reference sequence). The CDR3 is 16 amino acids. The CDR3 protein is CASSMRGPNGNTEAFF. CDR3 DNA sequence: TGTGCCAGTAGTATGCGGGGACCGAATGGGAACACTGAAGCTTTCTTT.

This clone was picked up one time. Other DNA sequences from this sample encode an identical CDR3 as well. V is TRBV9 and J is TRBJ1-3; 12 nucleotides match TRBD1. The CDR3 sequence is 16 residues long. CDR1 SGDLS and CDR2 YYNGEE come from the germline V gene. With V trimmed by 6 bases and J by 3 bases, 7 bases remained unmatched. CDR3 bases: TGTGCCAGCACCGGGACAGGGGGCGCACGTGGAAACACCATATATTTT. Amino acids: CASTGTGGARGNTIYF.

The V call is TRBV7-6, the J call TRBJ2-5, with D perhaps TRBD2 (7 bases). The end of the DNA aligns better with TRBJ2-7, so the J call may be wrong. The CDR3 sequence is 14 residues long. Germline loops: CDR1 SGHVS, CDR2 FNYEAQ. The CDR3 DNA sequence: TGTGCCAGCAGCCGTCTTCGGGGGGCGGGCGAGCAGTACTTC. Amino acid sequence: CASSRLRGAGEQYF.

The chain uses TRBV30 and TRBJ1-3; D perhaps matches TRBD1 (5 bases). CDR3 length equals 15 residues. The ends were cut back, 0 bases at V and 2 bases at J, with 11 bases in the middle. Germline-derived CDR1 and CDR2 are GTSNPN and SVGIG (reference sequence). CDR3 residues: CAWSVGTGPGNTIYF. CDR3 sequence (DNA): TGTGCCTGGAGTGTAGGGACTGGCCCTGGAAACACCATATATTTT. Full variable domain (rest looked up from reference TRBV30 and TRBJ1-3): SQTIHQWPATLVQPVGSPLSLECTVEGTSNPNLYWYRQAAGRGLQLLFYSVGIGQISSEVPQNLSASRPQDRQFILSSKKLLLSDSGFYLCAWSVGTGPGNTIYFGEGSWLTVV.

The chain employs TRBV10-3 and TRBJ1-2; 9 nucleotides align to TRBD1. The germline V gene has CDR1 ENHRY and CDR2 SYGVKD. The CDR3 length is 14 residues. Trimming at V came to 9 bases and at J to 4 bases, leaving 9 bases not matched to a gene. CDR3 nucleotides: TGTGCCATGGGACAGGGTATAGGATCCTATGGCTACACCTTC. This encodes CAMGQGIGSYGYTF.

The V call is TRBV7-2, the J call TRBJ2-7, with TRBD1 identical over 7 bases. This CDR3 region has 14 residues. The ends lost 6 bases at V and 2 bases at J; junction bases unmatched: 7. In germline, CDR1 is SGHTA, CDR2 FQGNSA. In nucleotides, the CDR3 is TGTGCCAGCAGTAGTGACAGGGCCGCCTACGAGCAGTACTTC. Translated, it gives CASSSDRAAYEQYF.

The chain carries TRBV6-1 and TRBJ1-2; 8 bases agree with TRBD1. V lost 5 bases and J lost 8; bases outside the gene matches: 10. This CDR3 contains 14 residues. Germline assignment: CDR1 MNHNS and CDR2 SASEGT. CDR3 amino acids: CASSLTGESRGYTF. CDR3 sequence (DNA): TGTGCCAGCAGTCTGACAGGGGAATCGAGGGGCTACACCTTC.

On this clone itself: Other DNA sequences in this specimen translate into the identical CDR3. The V gene is TRBV5-4, the J gene TRBJ1-1; D unresolved. Germline CDR1 SGHNT, CDR2 YYREEE (reference sequence). This CDR3 contains 14 residues. The V end was cut by 3 bases, the J end by 1 base, with 10 bases between. The CDR3 protein is CASSSRGPNTEAFF. CDR3 coding DNA: TGTGCCAGCAGCTCGCGCGGGCCGAACACTGAAGCTTTCTTT.

This chain connects TRBV6-1 to TRBJ1-6; possibly TRBD1 for D (6 bases). The germline CDR1 and CDR2 sequences are MNHNS and SASEGT. This CDR3 has 15 amino acids. Trimming stripped 3 bases from V and 8 bases from J, with 14 bases between. CDR3 bases: TGTGCCAGCAGTGACTACAGGGTCGGGGATTCACCCCTCCACTTT. It is translated as CASSDYRVGDSPLHF.

The rearrangement links TRBV10-3 to TRBJ1-1; 7 bases map to TRBD1. Germline CDR1 is ENHRY and CDR2 is SYGVKD. The CDR3 extends over 12 amino acids. The junction had 3 bases not matched to a gene; V was cut back by 9 bases and J by 2 bases. DNA of the CDR3: TGTGCCATTCGGACAGGCAACACTGAAGCTTTCTTT. It encodes CAIRTGNTEAFF.

This sequence joins TRBV18 and TRBJ1-1; possible D gene TRBD1, 5 bases. The CDR3 sequence is 13 residues long. The germline gives CDR1 KGHSH, CDR2 LQKENI. The V gene lost 3 bases and the J gene lost 5 bases, with 10 bases spanning the gap. CDR3 sequence reads: CASSPFRETEAFF. The CDR3 nucleotides are TGTGCCAGCTCACCGTTCAGGGAAACTGAAGCTTTCTTT.

This clone has a single count. The genes are TRBV6-5 and TRBJ2-1; 10 positions agree with TRBD1. This CDR3 is 14 amino acids long. V shed 9 bases and J 7 bases; nucleotides not matched to a gene: 9. Germline V gene sequence: CDR1 MNHEY, CDR2 SVGAGI. CDR3 in DNA: TGTGCCAGTGCCCGGGACAGGGGAACAAATGAGCAGTTCTTC. Translating gives CASARDRGTNEQFF.

J is TRBJ2-2 and V is TRBV6-5, with 7 bases aligning to TRBD2. The CDR3 is 14 amino acids. Per germline, CDR1 MNHEY and CDR2 SVGAGI. V trimming: 5 bases; J trimming: 6 bases; junction bases outside the gene matches: 6. This chain's CDR3 is CASSDLRGAGELFF. The CDR3 nucleotides are TGTGCCAGCAGTGATCTCCGGGGGGCCGGGGAGCTGTTTTTT.

The gene calls are TRBV7-6 and TRBJ1-2; TRBD1 matches at 7 bases. The trim removed 5 bases at V and 4 bases at J, leaving 10 bases unmatched. This CDR3 has 15 amino acids. Germline CDR1 and CDR2: SGHVS and FNYEAQ. CDR3 nucleotides: TGTGCCAGCAGCCCCGATGCTACAGGGGCCTATGGCTACACCTTC. This codes for CASSPDATGAYGYTF.